The rows below give T cell receptor beta chains drawn from one sample of a study of cytomegalovirus exposure and HLA in healthy donors. The table came from immunoSEQ multiplex PCR; TCRdb's copy has only in-frame clones and leaves some out. The sample carries 100,000 to 150,000 clones, roughly 71% recorded once. The sequenced material came from PBMCs. The receptors here all came from a woman aged 45 to 65 in good health and CMV-seropositive. Each CDR3 is given without its conserved first and last residue. Only some rows state a clone size, as once, few, many or a class for expanded clones.

J | size | V | CDR3
TRBJ1-1 | NA | TRBV20-1 | SASRVEAF
TRBJ1-1 | NA | TRBV10-3 | AVTFGKNTEAF
TRBJ1-1 | once | TRBV5-8 | ASSSPGQGVITEAF
TRBJ2-3 | NA | TRBV7-2 | ASSALGLAGGY
TRBJ2-7 | few | TRBV5-1 | ASSPQGKSYEQY
TRBJ1-6 | NA | TRBV27 | ASSHRRQDSPLH
TRBJ1-3 | NA | TRBV5-1 | ASSFGQEPSGNTIY
TRBJ2-2 | NA | TRBV5-1 | ASSPTRPTGELF
TRBJ2-7 | once | TRBV2 | ASKGGVYEQY
TRBJ1-5 | NA | TRBV27 | ASSLVTGINQPQH
TRBJ2-6 | NA | TRBV10-1 | ASSSGAAGANVLT
TRBJ2-7 | few | TRBV7-7 | ASSVGESYEQY
TRBJ1-2 | NA | TRBV7-9 | ASSLAGVNYGYT
TRBJ2-1 | few | TRBV25-1 | ASRDPGTSGYNEQF
TRBJ2-2 | NA | TRBV2 | ASAGLAANTGELF
TRBJ1-6 | NA | TRBV30 | AWRTRDNSPLH
TRBJ2-4 | NA | TRBV7-9 | ASSLEIGTSGGIQY
TRBJ2-7 | NA | TRBV11-2 | ASSFNLGSSYEQY
TRBJ1-1 | NA | TRBV7-9 | ASSRGTGWNAEAF
TRBJ2-4 | NA | TRBV28 | ASSSPGTRLTLNIQY
TRBJ2-5 | NA | TRBV9 | ASSVANTQGETQY
TRBJ2-2 | many | TRBV6-6 | ASSYTRQNTGELF
TRBJ1-2 | few | TRBV11-3 | ASSRGGRVGYT
TRBJ1-6 | NA | TRBV7-8 | ASSLAGPLAYSPLH
TRBJ1-2 | NA | TRBV5-1 | ASSGGDKNYGYT
TRBJ2-2 | NA | TRBV7-2 | ASSFGTNTGELF
TRBJ2-7 | NA | TRBV7-9 | ASSSNIEQY
TRBJ2-1 | NA | TRBV13 | ASSFAGLGVRNEQF
TRBJ1-2 | NA | TRBV7-9 | ASSLQRTVYGYT
TRBJ2-7 | NA | TRBV28 | ASTPGGADSYEQY
TRBJ1-2 | NA | TRBV5-1 | ASSLTTTPNYGYT
TRBJ2-1 | NA | TRBV19 | ASTFVWGQGSYEQF
TRBJ1-1 | NA | TRBV10-3 | AISSDRNTEAF
TRBJ1-2 | NA | TRBV7-2 | ASSYGQGEGGYT
TRBJ1-6 | NA | TRBV19 | ASGTGDSPLH
TRBJ2-7 | NA | TRBV6-5 | ASSLGSGGYEQY
TRBJ2-7 | NA | TRBV9 | ASSVSGGSYEQY
TRBJ2-7 | few | TRBV9 | ASSAPPAGAYEQY
TRBJ2-3 | once | TRBV15 | ATSTRLGHTDTQY
TRBJ2-1 | NA | TRBV18 | ASSPPGQGVANEQF
TRBJ2-5 | NA | TRBV5-8 | ASSFARRETQY
TRBJ2-6 | few | TRBV5-1 | ASSLEASGANVLT
TRBJ1-5 | NA | TRBV7-9 | ASSLRVGGMGQPQH
TRBJ2-1 | NA | TRBV15 | ATSRDKVGGYNEQF
TRBJ2-7 | NA | TRBV6-6 | ASSYDPQGSYEQY